This TCR beta chain appears in the sequencing data of a study of human T cells and chemical hapten exposure. Study-level results: TCRs whose frequency exceeded 1 in 1000 remained the same following DPC sensitization.

This clonotype was counted a few times. The antigen remains undetermined. Time point specified: patch test 2, 6 weeks after DPC sensitization. The treatment denotes: therapeutic diphenylcyclopropenone sensitization with weekly scalp DPC. TCRdb analysed the RACE reads with MiXCR anew, one entry per CDR3 protein. The sample lists a few hundred thousand distinct CDR3 sequences; more than 5% were seen once. CDR3 length: 13 amino acids. V was clipped by 7 bases and J by 7 bases, with 13 bases between them. The germline gives CDR1 WSHSY, CDR2 SAAADI. The sequence derives from a woman aged 18-29 years with alopecia areata. Some clones in this sample may be carry-over from other donors' samples. This rearrangement joins TRBV10-2 to TRBJ2-2, with D possibly being TRBD2 (6 bases). The sample in question was whole blood, obtained in connection with sensitization to the hapten diphenylcyclopropenone (DPC). The CDR3 loop is CASTPQGGGELFF. CDR3 DNA: TGCGCCAGCACCCCTCAGGGAGGCGGGGAGCTGTTTTTT.